One and the same sample provided the 29 T cell receptor beta chains below, sequenced in a study of blood T cell repertoires in COVID-19. Sequencing was performed with immunoSEQ multiplex PCR; in TCRdb, only in-frame clones are kept and a portion is missing. This table holds almost 250,000 clones, approximately 86% found once. Sequenced sample: peripheral blood. The receptors were sampled from a woman between 55 and 75 years old who had recovered from COVID-19.

This CDR3 reads CASWDRNNEKLFF. CDR3 in DNA: TGTGCCAGTTGGGACAGAAATAATGAAAAACTGTTTTTT. The rearrangement joins TRBV19 to TRBJ1-4, with TRBD1 matching over 7 bases. V was clipped by 8 bases and J by 4 bases; unmatched bases: 4. Germline V gene sequence: CDR1 LNHDA, CDR2 SQIVND (reference sequence). CDR3 length: 13 residues.

This chain joins TRBV11-2 and TRBJ1-2, with D possibly matching TRBD1 (5 bases). CDR1 is SGHAT and CDR2 is FQNNGV in the germline V gene. The CDR3 has 17 residues. With 5 bases removed from V and 7 bases from J, the gap between germline ends came to 26 bases. The CDR3 DNA sequence: TGTGCCAGCAGCCCAAGCGGATACGGGGGTAGGATTGGTGGCTACACCTTC. It yields the protein CASSPSGYGGRIGGYTF.

This clone came up a few times. The chain employs TRBV11-1 and TRBJ1-1, with 10 nucleotides matching TRBD1. Germline lookup yields CDR1 SGHAT and CDR2 FQDESV (reference sequence). The V gene end was trimmed by 4 bases and the J gene end by 11 bases; junction bases not matched to a gene: 10. The length of the CDR3 is 14 residues. The CDR3 reads CASSWDRGGYEAFF. The CDR3, as DNA: TGTGCCAGCAGCTGGGACAGGGGTGGATACGAGGCTTTCTTT.

The CDR3 DNA reads as TGTGCCAGTACCTTGGACTGGAACACTGAAGCTTTCTTT. As protein: CASTLDWNTEAFF. The chain carries TRBV19 and TRBJ1-1; no clear D gene. Germline CDR1 and CDR2: LNHDA and SQIVND (reference sequence). The CDR3 contains 13 residues. V was shortened by 7 bases and J by 1 base, with 10 bases between the two germline ends.

This chain connects TRBV5-6 to TRBJ1-2; D may be TRBD1 (6 bases). Trimming took off 0 bases at V and 12 bases at J, with 15 bases between the two ends. The CDR3 is 13 amino acids. CDR1 and CDR2 (germline): SGHDT, YYEEEE. DNA for the CDR3: TGTGCCAGCAGCTTGGTGGACAGCCTCCTACACACCTTC. This encodes CASSLVDSLLHTF.

In this sample, this clone turned up once. V and J are TRBV6-5 and TRBJ1-5, with D unclear. V was shortened by 2 bases and J by 1 base, with 12 bases between the two germline ends. The CDR3 loop spans 16 amino acids. CDR1 is MNHEY, CDR2 SVGAGI, per germline. CDR3 sequence (DNA): TGTGCCAGCAGTTACCACGCGGAAAAAAGCAATCAGCCCCAGCATTTT. Its translation is CASSYHAEKSNQPQHF.

The V call is TRBV19, the J call TRBJ1-3, with unresolved D. The CDR3 runs 15 residues. V shed 2 bases and J shed 4 bases, with 12 bases lying between them. The germline V gene encodes CDR1 LNHDA and CDR2 SQIVND (reference sequence). The CDR3 reads CASSILLMAGNTIYF. The CDR3 DNA is TGTGCCAGTAGTATATTGTTGATGGCCGGAAACACCATATATTTT.

This chain joins TRBV18 and TRBJ1-6, with 10 positions matching TRBD1. Germline CDR1 KGHSH, CDR2 LQKENI. The trim removed 3 bases at V and 14 bases at J, leaving 7 bases unmatched. The CDR3 length is 14 residues. The CDR3 nucleotides are TGTGCCAGCTCACCTAGGACAGGGGGTAAAGCCCTCCACTTT. Its protein is CASSPRTGGKALHF.

V is TRBV14 and J is TRBJ2-7; D remains ambiguous. The CDR3 runs to 15 residues. V was trimmed by 4 bases and J by 0 bases, leaving 13 bases between them. CDR1 is SGHDN, CDR2 FVKESK, per germline. The CDR3 sequence is CASSPRWSSSYEQYF. CDR3 DNA: TGTGCCAGCAGCCCCCGGTGGTCGAGCTCCTACGAGCAGTACTTC.

This clone appeared a few times. This chain uses TRBV7-2 with TRBJ1-4; D might be TRBD1 (6 bases). This CDR3 contains 16 residues. Looked up from germline, CDR1 is SGHTA and CDR2 is FQGNSA. V was trimmed by 4 bases and J by 1 base, leaving 13 bases between them. DNA for the CDR3: TGTGCCAGCAGCTCGGGCAGAGGGGGAACTAATGAAAAACTGTTTTTT. Translation gives CASSSGRGGTNEKLFF.

V and J are TRBV28 and TRBJ2-7; D remains unclear. The germline CDR1 and CDR2 sequences are MDHEN and SYDVKM. The length of the CDR3 is 12 residues. V gave up 6 bases and J gave up 0 bases, with 6 bases separating them. The CDR3 region has the DNA TGTGCCAGCAGCAGGTTCTCCTACGAGCAGTACTTC. This sequence encodes CASSRFSYEQYF.

This chain links TRBV9 with TRBJ1-5; 7 bases are shared with TRBD1. J lost 7 bases, V lost 5 bases, and 9 bases had no gene match. This CDR3 has 14 residues. Germline lookup yields CDR1 SGDLS and CDR2 YYNGEE. The CDR3: CASSTGASGQPQHF. The CDR3 nucleotides are TGTGCCAGCAGTACAGGGGCCTCAGGGCAGCCCCAGCATTTT.

This clone has more than one count but fewer than ten. The V and J genes are TRBV5-1 and TRBJ1-2, with 11 bases lining up with TRBD1. The CDR3 extends over 24 amino acids. CDR1 is SGHRS, CDR2 YFSETQ, per germline. V gave up 2 bases and J gave up 2 bases; unmatched junction bases: 29. The CDR3 region has the DNA TGCGCCAGCAGCTTTGGAGGGGCCCTGGGACAAACCGGGACAGGGGGTGTAGTGAACTATGGCTACACCTTC. This sequence encodes CASSFGGALGQTGTGGVVNYGYTF.

This clone was detected only a few times. This sequence joins TRBV19 and TRBJ2-7, with a weak D call TRBD2 (6 bases). The CDR3 is 13 residues long. V lost 5 bases to trimming and J lost 4 bases, with 12 bases between them. The germline V gene has CDR1 LNHDA and CDR2 SQIVND (reference sequence). For the CDR3, the DNA is TGTGCCAGTAGTCACTGGAGGGATTACGAGCAGTACTTC. It is translated as CASSHWRDYEQYF.

The CDR3 DNA reads as TGTGCCAGCAGCTTAAGGGGGAGCTCCTATAATTCACCCCTCCACTTT. The encoded protein is CASSLRGSSYNSPLHF. The chain links TRBV11-2 to TRBJ1-6; D is perhaps TRBD1 (6 bases). Trimming took off 2 bases at V and 0 bases at J, with 8 bases between the two ends. The CDR3 is made up of 16 amino acids. Germline V gene data show CDR1 as SGHAT and CDR2 as FQNNGV.

The CDR3 DNA is TGTGCCAGCAGTCCCCCGAGACTCATCACCGGGGAGCTGTTTTTT. Translation gives CASSPPRLITGELFF. The chain couples TRBV6-5 to TRBJ2-2; no clear D. This CDR3 region has 15 residues. Trimming cost V 5 bases and J 4 bases, with 14 bases left between them. The germline gives CDR1 MNHEY, CDR2 SVGAGI.

This clone was detected only once. This chain connects TRBV3-1 (or the pseudogene TRBV3-2) to TRBJ2-1, with 9 bases aligning to TRBD2. The J segment lost 8 bases and the V segment lost 3 bases, leaving 14 bases of the junction unmatched. Looked up from germline, CDR1 is LGHDT and CDR2 is YNNKEL (reference sequence). CDR3 length: 17 amino acids. CDR3: CASSHSPRLAGSDEQFF. CDR3 DNA sequence: TGTGCCAGCAGCCACTCCCCCCGGCTAGCGGGGAGCGATGAGCAGTTCTTC.

The rearrangement joins TRBV27 to TRBJ1-2; TRBD1 matches at 8 bases. Germline CDR1 MNHEY, CDR2 SMNVEV (reference sequence). V shed 7 bases, J shed 4 bases, and the junction held 8 bases outside the gene matches. The CDR3 contains 14 residues. In DNA form, the CDR3 reads TGTGCCAGCAAGGTGACAGGGGCGGGCTATGGCTACACCTTC. Translated, it gives CASKVTGAGYGYTF.

The chain recombines TRBV4-1 with TRBJ1-2; D remains ambiguous. Germline V gives CDR1 MGHRA, CDR2 YSYEKL. V was cut by 0 bases and J by 3 bases, with 11 bases left in between. The CDR3 has 15 residues. The CDR3 is CASSQEVSRHYGYTF. CDR3 DNA: TGCGCCAGCAGCCAAGAAGTCAGCAGGCACTATGGCTACACCTTC.

This clone occurred a few times. V is TRBV7-3 and J is TRBJ2-5; 10 bases align to TRBD1. CDR3 length: 15 residues. The V and J ends lost 5 bases and 4 bases, in that order; junction bases with no gene match: 7. The germline V gene encodes CDR1 SGHTA and CDR2 FQGTGA. The CDR3 loop reads CASSLRQGAGETQYF. The DNA for the CDR3 is TGTGCCAGCAGCCTCCGACAGGGGGCCGGAGAGACCCAGTACTTC. The complete variable domain, with remaining parts taken from reference TRBV7-3 and TRBJ2-5, reads GAGVSQTPSNKVTEKGKYVELRCDPISGHTALYWYRQSLGQGPEFLIYFQGTGAADDSGLPNDRFFAVRPEGSVSTLKIQRTERGDSAVYLCASSLRQGAGETQYFGPGTRLLVL.

In this sample, this clone turned up once. V and J are TRBV10-3 and TRBJ1-1, with 8 positions matching TRBD1. This CDR3 region has 12 residues. Germline V gene sequence: CDR1 ENHRY, CDR2 SYGVKD. Trimming removed 11 bases from V and 3 bases from J; junction bases left unmatched: 5. The CDR3 DNA sequence: TGTGCCTCCGGGACAGGTGACACTGAAGCTTTCTTT. Residues: CASGTGDTEAFF.

CDR3 residues: CASRTGTTNRISPLHF. The CDR3, as DNA: TGTGCCAGCAGAACCGGGACTACAAATCGGATTTCACCCCTCCACTTT. V is TRBV6-6 and J is TRBJ1-6; possibly TRBD1 for D (5 bases). The V end lost 6 bases, the J end lost 9 bases, and 21 bases lay between the germline ends. This CDR3 contains 16 residues. In germline, CDR1 is MNHNY, CDR2 SVGAGI (reference sequence).

The chain links TRBV28 to TRBJ1-2, with D maybe TRBD1 (6 bases). The CDR3 is 14 amino acids. The V end was cut by 4 bases, the J end by 2 bases, with 11 bases between. Germline CDR1 reads MDHEN; CDR2 reads SYDVKM. The CDR3 region is CASSWGTPNYGYTF. CDR3 nucleotide sequence: TGTGCCAGCAGTTGGGGGACACCCAACTATGGCTACACCTTC.

This clone was counted once. This chain uses TRBV2 with TRBJ2-3; TRBD1 is a possible D gene (6 bases). This CDR3 spans 14 amino acids. V lost 5 bases to trimming and J lost 4 bases, with 13 bases between them. Germline lookup yields CDR1 SNHLY and CDR2 FYNNEI. CDR3 sequence: CASSYGQIADTQYF. As DNA, the CDR3 is TGTGCCAGCAGTTACGGACAGATAGCAGATACGCAGTATTTT.

This clone was detected only once. The chain employs TRBV6-5 and TRBJ1-1; the D gene is possibly TRBD1 (5 bases). Trimming cost V 2 bases and J 4 bases, with 14 bases left between them. CDR3 length equals 15 residues. Looked up from germline, CDR1 is MNHEY and CDR2 is SVGAGI. This chain's CDR3 is CASSYRGVKGTEAFF. As DNA, the CDR3 is TGTGCCAGCAGTTACCGGGGGGTTAAGGGCACTGAAGCTTTCTTT.

The chain couples TRBV10-3 to TRBJ2-7; a possible D gene is TRBD1 (5 bases). The CDR3 length is 15 residues. Trimming shortened V by 3 bases and J by 3 bases, and 15 bases separated the two germline ends. Germline lookup yields CDR1 ENHRY and CDR2 SYGVKD. CDR3 sequence (DNA): TGTGCCATCAGTGATTCTACAAGGGGTAGCTACGAGCAGTACTTC. As protein: CAISDSTRGSYEQYF.

The V and J genes are TRBV6-5 and TRBJ1-5, with 9 bases identical to TRBD1. Germline V CDR1 and CDR2: MNHEY, SVGAGI. V shed 8 bases and J 7 bases; nucleotides not matched to a gene: 6. This CDR3 comprises 13 residues. CDR3 coding DNA: TGTGCCAGCCGGGACAGGGTTCCACAGCCCCAGCATTTT. Its translation: CASRDRVPQPQHF.

The chain links TRBV5-8 to TRBJ2-1; TRBD2 matches 7 bases. Germline CDR1 reads SGHTS; CDR2 reads YDEGEE. The CDR3 runs to 16 residues. J lost 7 bases, V lost 3 bases, and 13 bases had no gene match. The CDR3 here is CASSSIRGDRGNEQFF. CDR3 coding DNA: TGTGCCAGCAGCTCAATCCGGGGGGACCGGGGGAATGAGCAGTTCTTC.

The chain combines TRBV19 with TRBJ2-1; D remains ambiguous. This CDR3 region has 13 residues. Germline-derived CDR1 and CDR2 are LNHDA and SQIVND (reference sequence). V dropped 3 bases and J dropped 8 bases, with 11 bases sitting between them. The chain's CDR3 is CASSMGLVYEQFF. CDR3 DNA: TGTGCCAGTAGTATGGGTCTAGTTTATGAGCAGTTCTTC.